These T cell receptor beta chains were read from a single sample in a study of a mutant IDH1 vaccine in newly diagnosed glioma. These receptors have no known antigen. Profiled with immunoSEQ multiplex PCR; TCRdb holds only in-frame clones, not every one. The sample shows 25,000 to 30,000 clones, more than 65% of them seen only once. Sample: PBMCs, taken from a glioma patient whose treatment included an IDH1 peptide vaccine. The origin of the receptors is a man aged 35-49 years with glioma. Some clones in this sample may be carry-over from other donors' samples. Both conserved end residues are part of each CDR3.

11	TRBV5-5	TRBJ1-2	CASSFGVGYTF
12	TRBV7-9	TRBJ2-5	CASSSDERSQYF
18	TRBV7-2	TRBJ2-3	CASSLAAFGGVGTDTQYF
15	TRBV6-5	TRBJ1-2	CASRTVGAITYGYTF
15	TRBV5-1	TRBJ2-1	CASSLRGDPPNEQFF
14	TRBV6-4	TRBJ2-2	CASSDGGGTGELFF
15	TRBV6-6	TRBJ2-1	CASRTGTGPYNEQFF
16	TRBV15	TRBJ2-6	CATSRSAVSGANVLTF
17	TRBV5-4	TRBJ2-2	CASSRTSGGANTGELFF
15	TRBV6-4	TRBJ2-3	CASSDGTSGTDTQYF
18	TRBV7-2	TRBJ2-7	CASSSIRVEQELSYEQYF
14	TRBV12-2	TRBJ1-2	CASRLGKVRYGYTF
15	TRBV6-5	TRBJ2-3	CASSYSMGEGDTQYF
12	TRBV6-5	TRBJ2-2	CASSVNTGELFF
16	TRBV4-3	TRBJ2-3	CASSLLRGRDTDTQYF
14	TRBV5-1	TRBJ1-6	CASSGAGRYSPLHF
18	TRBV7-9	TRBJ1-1	CASSPHSARYGVNTEAFF
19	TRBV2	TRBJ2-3	CASCPRGRGRGGVKDTQYF
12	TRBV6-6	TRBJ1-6	CASSLLGLPLHF
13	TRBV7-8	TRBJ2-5	CASSPARVETQYF
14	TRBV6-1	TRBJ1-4	CASRRDSEGEKLFF
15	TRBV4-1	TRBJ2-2	CASSHYQEGTGELFF
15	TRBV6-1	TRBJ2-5	CASSPLAGAWGTQYF
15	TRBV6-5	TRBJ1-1	CASSSIGYSDTEAFF
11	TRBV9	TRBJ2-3	CASSVADTQYF
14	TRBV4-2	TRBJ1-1	CASSRGSANTEAFF
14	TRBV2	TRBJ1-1	CASSAQGSGTEAFF
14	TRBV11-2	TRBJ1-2	CASSESGGWRGYTF
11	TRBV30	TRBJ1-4	CAWSVGGKLFF
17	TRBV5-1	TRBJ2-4	CASSLGQGGQEGNIQYF
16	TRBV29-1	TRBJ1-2	CSVGGTSPSANYGYTF
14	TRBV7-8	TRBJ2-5	CASGEVGAQETQYF
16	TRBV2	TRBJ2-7	CASSGLAGGHGYEQYF
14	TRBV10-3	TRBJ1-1	CAISAGQMNTEAFF
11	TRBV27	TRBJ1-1	CATGPNTEAFF
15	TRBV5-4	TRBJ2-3	CASSFPTGNTDTQYF
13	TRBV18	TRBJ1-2	CASSAGQDYGYTF